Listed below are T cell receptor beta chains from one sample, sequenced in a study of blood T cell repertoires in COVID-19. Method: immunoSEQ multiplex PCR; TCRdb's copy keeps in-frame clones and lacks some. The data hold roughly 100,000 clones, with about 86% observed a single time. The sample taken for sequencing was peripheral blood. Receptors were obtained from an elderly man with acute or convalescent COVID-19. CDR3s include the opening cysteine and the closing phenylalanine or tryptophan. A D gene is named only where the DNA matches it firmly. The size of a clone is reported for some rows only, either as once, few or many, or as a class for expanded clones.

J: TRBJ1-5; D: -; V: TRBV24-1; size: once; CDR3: CATSDPRGGTGNQPQHF; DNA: TGTGCCACCAGTGACCCTCGTGGGGGGACGGGCAATCAGCCCCAGCATTTT
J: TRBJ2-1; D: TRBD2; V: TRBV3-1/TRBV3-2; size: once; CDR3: CASSRLAGDYNEQFF; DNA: TGTGCCAGCTCGAGACTAGCGGGAGACTACAATGAGCAGTTCTTC
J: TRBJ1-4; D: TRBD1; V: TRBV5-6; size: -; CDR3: CASSLTGTGGYKLFF; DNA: TGTGCCAGCAGCTTGACCGGGACAGGGGGATATAAACTGTTTTTT
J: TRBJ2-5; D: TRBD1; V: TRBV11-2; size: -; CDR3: CASSLTGTGVGETQYF; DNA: TGTGCCAGCAGCCTGACCGGGACAGGGGTGGGGGAGACCCAGTACTTC
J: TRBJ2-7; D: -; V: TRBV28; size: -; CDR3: CASSSPRESSYEQYF; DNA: TGTGCCAGCAGTTCCCCCAGGGAAAGCTCCTACGAGCAGTACTTC
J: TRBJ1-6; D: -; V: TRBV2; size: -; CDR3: CASSESGGGYNSPLHF; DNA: TGTGCCAGCAGTGAAAGTGGGGGCGGGTATAATTCACCCCTCCACTTT
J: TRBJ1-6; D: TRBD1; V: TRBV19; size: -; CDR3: CASSDRGGGLNSPLHF; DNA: TGTGCCAGTAGTGACAGGGGAGGAGGGCTCAATTCACCCCTCCACTTT
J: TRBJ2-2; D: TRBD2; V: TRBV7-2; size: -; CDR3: CASSLSGVNTGELFF; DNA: TGTGCCAGCAGCTTAAGCGGGGTTAACACCGGGGAGCTGTTTTTT
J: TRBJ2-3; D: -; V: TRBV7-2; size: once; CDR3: CASSPQTDTQYF; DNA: TGTGCCAGCAGCCCGCAGACAGATACGCAGTATTTT
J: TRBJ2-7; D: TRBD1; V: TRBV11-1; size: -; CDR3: CASSSNTGVEQYF; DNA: TGTGCCAGCAGCTCCAATACAGGGGTCGAGCAGTACTTC
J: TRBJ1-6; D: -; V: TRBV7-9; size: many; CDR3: CASSLDKYNSPLHF; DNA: TGTGCCAGCAGCTTAGATAAATATAATTCACCCCTCCACTTT
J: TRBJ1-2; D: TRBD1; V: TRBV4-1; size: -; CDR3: CASSQVRDRDGYTF; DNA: TGCGCCAGCAGCCAAGTCCGGGACAGGGACGGCTACACCTTC
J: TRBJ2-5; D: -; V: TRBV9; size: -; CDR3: CASSAAPQGWGETQYF; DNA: TGTGCCAGCAGCGCCGCCCCACAGGGATGGGGGGAGACCCAGTACTTC
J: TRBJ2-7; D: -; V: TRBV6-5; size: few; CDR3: CASYLGTYSYEQYF; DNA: TGTGCCAGTTACCTCGGGACTTATTCCTACGAGCAGTACTTC
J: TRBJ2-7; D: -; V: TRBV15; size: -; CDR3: CATSPYSGGPYEQYF; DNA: TGTGCCACCAGCCCCTATTCCGGGGGGCCCTACGAGCAGTACTTC
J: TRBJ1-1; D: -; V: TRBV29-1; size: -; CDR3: CSVGTVFGAFF; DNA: TGCAGCGTTGGGACAGTATTCGGAGCTTTCTTT
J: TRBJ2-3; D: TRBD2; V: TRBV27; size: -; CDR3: CASSLSLAGTDTQYF; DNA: TGTGCCAGCAGTTTATCGCTAGCGGGCACAGATACGCAGTATTTT
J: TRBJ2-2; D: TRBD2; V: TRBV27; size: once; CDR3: CASSPPAGGTTGELFF; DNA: TGTGCCAGCAGTCCCCCAGCGGGAGGAACTACCGGGGAGCTGTTTTTT
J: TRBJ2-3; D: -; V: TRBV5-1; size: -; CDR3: CASSLGALDTQYF; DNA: TGCGCCAGCAGCTTGGGGGCCTTAGATACGCAGTATTTT
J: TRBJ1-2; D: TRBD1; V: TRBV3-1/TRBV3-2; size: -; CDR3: CASSQGTGYDYGYTF; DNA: TGTGCCAGCAGCCAAGGGACAGGGTACGACTATGGCTACACCTTC
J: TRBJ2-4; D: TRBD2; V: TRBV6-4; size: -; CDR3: CASSEWGGDAGAKNIQYF; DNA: TGTGCCAGCAGTGAGTGGGGAGGGGATGCGGGAGCCAAAAACATTCAGTACTTC
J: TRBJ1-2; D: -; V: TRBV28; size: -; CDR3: CASNSGLANYGYTF; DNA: TGTGCCAGCAACAGCGGCTTAGCTAACTATGGCTACACCTTC